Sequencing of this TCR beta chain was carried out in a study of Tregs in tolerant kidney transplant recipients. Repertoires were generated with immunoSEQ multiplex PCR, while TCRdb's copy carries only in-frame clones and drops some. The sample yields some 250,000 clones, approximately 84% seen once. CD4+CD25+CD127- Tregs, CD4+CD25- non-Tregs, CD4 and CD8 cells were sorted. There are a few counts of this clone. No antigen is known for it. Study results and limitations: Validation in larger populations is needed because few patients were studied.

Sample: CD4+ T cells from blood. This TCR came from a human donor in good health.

CDR3 sequence (DNA): TGCAGTGTCACCTATGGCTACACCTTC. Translating gives CSVTYGYTF. The chain carries TRBV20-1 and TRBJ1-2; D unresolved. Trimming cost V 7 bases and J 4 bases, with 4 bases left between them. The CDR3 covers 9 residues. Germline loops: CDR1 DFQATT, CDR2 SNEGSKA (reference sequence).